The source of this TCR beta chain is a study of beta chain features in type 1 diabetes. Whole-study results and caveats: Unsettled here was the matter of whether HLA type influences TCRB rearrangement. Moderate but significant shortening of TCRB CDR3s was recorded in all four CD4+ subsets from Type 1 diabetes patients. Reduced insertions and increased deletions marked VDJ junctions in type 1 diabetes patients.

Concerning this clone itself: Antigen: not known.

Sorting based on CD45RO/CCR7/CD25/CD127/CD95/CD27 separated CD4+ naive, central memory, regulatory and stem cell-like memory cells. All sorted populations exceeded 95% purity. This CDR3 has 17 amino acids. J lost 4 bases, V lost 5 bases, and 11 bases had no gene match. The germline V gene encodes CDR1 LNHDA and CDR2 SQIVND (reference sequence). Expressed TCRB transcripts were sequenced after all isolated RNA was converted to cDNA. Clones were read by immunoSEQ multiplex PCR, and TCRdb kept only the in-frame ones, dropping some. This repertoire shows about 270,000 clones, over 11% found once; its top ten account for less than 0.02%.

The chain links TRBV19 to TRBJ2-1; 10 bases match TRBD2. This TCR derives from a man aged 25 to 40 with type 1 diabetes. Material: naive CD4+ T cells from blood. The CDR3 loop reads CASSRLLAGNTYNEQFF. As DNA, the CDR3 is TGTGCCAGTAGTCGATTACTAGCGGGGAATACATACAATGAGCAGTTCTTC.